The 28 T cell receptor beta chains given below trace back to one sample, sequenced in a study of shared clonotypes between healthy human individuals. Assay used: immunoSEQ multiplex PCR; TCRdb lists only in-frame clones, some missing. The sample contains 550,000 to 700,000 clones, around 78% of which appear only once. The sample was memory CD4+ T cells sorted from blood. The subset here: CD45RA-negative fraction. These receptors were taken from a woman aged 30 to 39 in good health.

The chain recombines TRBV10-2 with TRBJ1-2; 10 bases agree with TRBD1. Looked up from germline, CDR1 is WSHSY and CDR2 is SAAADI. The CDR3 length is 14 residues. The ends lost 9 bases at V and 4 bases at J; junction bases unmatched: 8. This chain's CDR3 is CASSVGQGGYGYTF. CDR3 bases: TGCGCCAGTAGCGTAGGACAGGGGGGCTATGGCTACACCTTC.

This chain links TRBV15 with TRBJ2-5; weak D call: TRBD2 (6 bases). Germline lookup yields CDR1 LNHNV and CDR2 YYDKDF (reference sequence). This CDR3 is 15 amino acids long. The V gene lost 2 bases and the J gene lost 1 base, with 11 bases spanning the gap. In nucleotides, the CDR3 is TGTGCCACCAGCAGAAAGCGGGCCCGCCAAGAGACCCAGTACTTC. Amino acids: CATSRKRARQETQYF. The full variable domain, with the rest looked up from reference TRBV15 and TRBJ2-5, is DAMVIQNPRYQVTQFGKPVTLSCSQTLNHNVMYWYQQKSSQAPKLLFHYYDKDFNNEADTPDNFQSRRPNTSFCFLDIRSPGLGDTAMYLCATSRKRARQETQYFGPGTRLLVL.

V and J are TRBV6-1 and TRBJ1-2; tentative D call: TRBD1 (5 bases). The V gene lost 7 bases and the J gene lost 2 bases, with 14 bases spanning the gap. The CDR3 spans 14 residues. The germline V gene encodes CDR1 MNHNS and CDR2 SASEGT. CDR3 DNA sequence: TGTGCCAGCACGCGGGGCAGGGAGAACTATGGCTACACCTTC. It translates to CASTRGRENYGYTF.

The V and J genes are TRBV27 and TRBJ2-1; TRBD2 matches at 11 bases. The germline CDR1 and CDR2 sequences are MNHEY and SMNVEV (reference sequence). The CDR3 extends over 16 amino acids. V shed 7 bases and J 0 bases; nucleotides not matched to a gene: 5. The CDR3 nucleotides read TGTGCCAGCAAATTAGCGGGAGGGAGCTCCTACAATGAGCAGTTCTTC. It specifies CASKLAGGSSYNEQFF.

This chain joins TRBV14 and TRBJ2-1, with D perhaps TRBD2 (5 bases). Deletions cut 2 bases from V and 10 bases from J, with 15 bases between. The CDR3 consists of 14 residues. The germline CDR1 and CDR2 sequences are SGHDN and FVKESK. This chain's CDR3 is CASSQLTRVGEQFF. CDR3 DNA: TGTGCCAGCAGCCAACTAACTAGGGTTGGCGAGCAGTTCTTC. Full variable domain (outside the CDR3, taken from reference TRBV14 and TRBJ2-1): EAGVTQFPSHSVIEKGQTVTLRCDPISGHDNLYWYRRVMGKEIKFLLHFVKESKQDESGMPNNRFLAERTGGTYSTLKVQPAELEDSGVYFCASSQLTRVGEQFFGPGTRLTVL.

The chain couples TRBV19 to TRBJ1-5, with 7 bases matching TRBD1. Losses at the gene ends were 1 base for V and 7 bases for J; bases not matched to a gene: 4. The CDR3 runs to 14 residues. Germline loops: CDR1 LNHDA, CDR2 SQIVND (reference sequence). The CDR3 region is CASSIAGGEQPQHF. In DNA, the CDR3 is TGTGCCAGTAGTATAGCAGGGGGTGAACAGCCCCAGCATTTT.

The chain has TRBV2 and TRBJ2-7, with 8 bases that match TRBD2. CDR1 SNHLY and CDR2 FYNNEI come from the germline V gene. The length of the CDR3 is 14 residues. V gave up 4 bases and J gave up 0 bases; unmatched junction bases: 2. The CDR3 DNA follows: TGTGCCAGCAGTGCCGGGAGGGTCTCCTACGAGCAGTACTTC. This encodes CASSAGRVSYEQYF. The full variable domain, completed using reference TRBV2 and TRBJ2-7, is EPEVTQTPSHQVTQMGQEVILRCVPISNHLYFYWYRQILGQKVEFLVSFYNNEISEKSEIFDDQFSVERPDGSNFTLKIRSTKLEDSAMYFCASSAGRVSYEQYFGPGTRLTVT.

CDR3 DNA: TGTGCCAGCAGTGAACCCGGGACGGTTACCTACGAGCAGTACTTC. Translation: CASSEPGTVTYEQYF. The chain links TRBV2 to TRBJ2-7, with D tentatively TRBD1 or TRBD2 (5 bases each). The CDR3 totals 15 residues. The V end lost 2 bases, the J end lost 2 bases, and 13 bases lay between the germline ends. The germline V gene has CDR1 SNHLY and CDR2 FYNNEI.

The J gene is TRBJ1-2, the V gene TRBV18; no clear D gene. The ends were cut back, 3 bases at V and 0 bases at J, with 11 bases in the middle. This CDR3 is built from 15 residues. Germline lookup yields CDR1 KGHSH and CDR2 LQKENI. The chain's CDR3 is CASSPRESANYGYTF. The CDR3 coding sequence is TGTGCCAGCTCACCGCGGGAGTCGGCTAACTATGGCTACACCTTC.

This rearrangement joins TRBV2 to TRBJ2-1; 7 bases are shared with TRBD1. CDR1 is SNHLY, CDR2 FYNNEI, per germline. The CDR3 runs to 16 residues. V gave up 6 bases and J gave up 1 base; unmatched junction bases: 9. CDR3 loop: CASSFDRDGSYNEQFF. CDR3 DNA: TGTGCCAGCAGCTTCGACAGGGACGGGTCCTACAATGAGCAGTTCTTC.

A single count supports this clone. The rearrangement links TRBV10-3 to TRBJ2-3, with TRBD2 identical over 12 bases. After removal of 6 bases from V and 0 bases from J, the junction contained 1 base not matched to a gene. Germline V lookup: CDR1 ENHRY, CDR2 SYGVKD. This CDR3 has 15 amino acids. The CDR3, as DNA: TGTGCCATCAGGGGGACTAGCGGGAGCACAGATACGCAGTATTTT. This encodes CAIRGTSGSTDTQYF.

The CDR3 DNA sequence: TGCGCCAGCAGCCTTAGAGGGGGGACTAGCGGTGAGCAGTTCTTC. It yields the protein CASSLRGGTSGEQFF. The chain joins TRBV4-1 to TRBJ2-1; TRBD2 matches at 11 bases. J gave up 9 bases and V 4 bases, and 8 bases lay outside the gene matches. CDR3 size: 15 residues. The germline V gene encodes CDR1 MGHRA and CDR2 YSYEKL.

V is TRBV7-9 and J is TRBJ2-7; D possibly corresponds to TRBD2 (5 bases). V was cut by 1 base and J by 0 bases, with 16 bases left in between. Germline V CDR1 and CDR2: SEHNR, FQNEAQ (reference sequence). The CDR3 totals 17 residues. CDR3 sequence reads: CASSLGKGATSSYEQYF. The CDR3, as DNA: TGTGCCAGCAGCTTAGGGAAGGGAGCCACGAGCTCCTACGAGCAGTACTTC.

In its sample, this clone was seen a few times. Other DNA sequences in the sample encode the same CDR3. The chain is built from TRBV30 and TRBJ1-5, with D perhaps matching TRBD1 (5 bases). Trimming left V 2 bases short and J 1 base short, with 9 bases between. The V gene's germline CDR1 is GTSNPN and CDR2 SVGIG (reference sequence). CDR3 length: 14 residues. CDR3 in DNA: TGTGCCTGGAGTCGACGGGGGAGCAATCAGCCCCAGCATTTT. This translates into CAWSRRGSNQPQHF.

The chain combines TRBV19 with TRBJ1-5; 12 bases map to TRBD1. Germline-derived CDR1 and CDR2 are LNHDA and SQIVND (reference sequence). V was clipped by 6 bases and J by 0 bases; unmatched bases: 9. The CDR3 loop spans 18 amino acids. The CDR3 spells CASRLGTGGISSNQPQHF. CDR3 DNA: TGTGCCAGTAGACTGGGGACAGGGGGCATCAGTAGCAATCAGCCCCAGCATTTT.

The CDR3 DNA sequence: TGCGCCAGCAGCGAGGCCCTACTAGCGGGCTCCTACAATGAGCAGTTCTTC. This sequence encodes CASSEALLAGSYNEQFF. This chain uses TRBV4-1 with TRBJ2-1, with 9 positions matching TRBD2. After removal of 5 bases from V and 0 bases from J, the junction contained 8 bases not matched to a gene. CDR3 length: 17 residues. CDR1 is MGHRA and CDR2 is YSYEKL in the germline V gene.

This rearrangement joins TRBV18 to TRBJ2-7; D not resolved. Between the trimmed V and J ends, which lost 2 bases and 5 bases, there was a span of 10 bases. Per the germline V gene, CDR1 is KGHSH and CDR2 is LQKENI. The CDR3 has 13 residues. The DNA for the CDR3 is TGTGCCAGCTCACCAATAGGGAACGACGAGCAGTACTTC. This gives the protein CASSPIGNDEQYF.

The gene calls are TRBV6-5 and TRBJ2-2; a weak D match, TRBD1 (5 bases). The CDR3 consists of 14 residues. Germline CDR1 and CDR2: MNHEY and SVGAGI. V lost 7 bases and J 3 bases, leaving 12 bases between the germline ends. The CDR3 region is CASTGDSYTGELFF. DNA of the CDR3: TGTGCCAGCACCGGTGACAGCTACACCGGGGAGCTGTTTTTT.

The CDR3 sequence is CASSFPGTSGTYEQYF. The CDR3 DNA follows: TGTGCCAGCAGCTTCCCCGGGACTAGCGGGACCTACGAGCAGTACTTC. The chain couples TRBV5-4 to TRBJ2-7, with 13 nucleotides matching TRBD2. Per the germline V gene, CDR1 is SGHNT and CDR2 is YYREEE (reference sequence). Unmatched junction bases numbered 4, after V lost 2 bases and J lost 2 bases. This CDR3 spans 16 amino acids.

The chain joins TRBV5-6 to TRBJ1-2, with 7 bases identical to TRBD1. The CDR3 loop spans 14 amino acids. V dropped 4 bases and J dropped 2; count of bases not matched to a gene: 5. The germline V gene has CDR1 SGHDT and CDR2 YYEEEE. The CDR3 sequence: CASSTATGNYGYTF. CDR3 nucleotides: TGTGCCAGCAGCACAGCGACAGGGAACTATGGCTACACCTTC. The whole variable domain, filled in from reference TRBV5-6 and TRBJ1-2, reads DAGVTQSPTHLIKTRGQQVTLRCSPKSGHDTVSWYQQALGQGPQFIFQYYEEEERQRGNFPDRFSGHQFPNYSSELNVNALLLGDSALYLCASSTATGNYGYTFGSGTRLTVV.

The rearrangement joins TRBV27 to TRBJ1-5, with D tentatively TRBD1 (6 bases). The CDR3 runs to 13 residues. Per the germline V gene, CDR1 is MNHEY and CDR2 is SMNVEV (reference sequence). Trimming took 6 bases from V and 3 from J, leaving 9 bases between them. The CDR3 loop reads CASRRGVNQPQHF. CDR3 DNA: TGTGCCAGCAGGAGGGGGGTCAATCAGCCCCAGCATTTT.

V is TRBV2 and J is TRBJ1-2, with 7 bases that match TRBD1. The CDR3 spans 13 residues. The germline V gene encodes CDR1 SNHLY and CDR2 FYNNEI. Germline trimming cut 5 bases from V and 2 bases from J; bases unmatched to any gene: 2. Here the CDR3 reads CASSTDRNYGYTF. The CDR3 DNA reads TGTGCCAGCAGTACGGACAGGAACTATGGCTACACCTTC.

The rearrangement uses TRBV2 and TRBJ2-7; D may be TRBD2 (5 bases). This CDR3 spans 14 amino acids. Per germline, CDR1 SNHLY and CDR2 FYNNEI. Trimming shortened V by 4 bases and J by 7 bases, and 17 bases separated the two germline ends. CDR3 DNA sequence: TGTGCCAGCAGTGTTTCCGGGAATCTGAGGGAGCAGTACTTC. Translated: CASSVSGNLREQYF.

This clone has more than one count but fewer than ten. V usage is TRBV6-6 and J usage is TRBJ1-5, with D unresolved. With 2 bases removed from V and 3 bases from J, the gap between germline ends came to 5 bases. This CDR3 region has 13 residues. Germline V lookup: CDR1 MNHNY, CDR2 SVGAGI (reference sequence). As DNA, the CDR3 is TGTGCCAGCAGTTACGGCACCAATCAGCCCCAGCATTTT. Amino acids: CASSYGTNQPQHF.

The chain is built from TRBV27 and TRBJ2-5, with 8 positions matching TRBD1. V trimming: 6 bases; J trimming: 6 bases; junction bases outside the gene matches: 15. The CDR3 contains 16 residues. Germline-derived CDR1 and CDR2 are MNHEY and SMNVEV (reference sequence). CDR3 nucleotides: TGTGCCAGCAGAGGGGCAGGGGGCGCGGGTCGAAAGACCCAGTACTTC. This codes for CASRGAGGAGRKTQYF.

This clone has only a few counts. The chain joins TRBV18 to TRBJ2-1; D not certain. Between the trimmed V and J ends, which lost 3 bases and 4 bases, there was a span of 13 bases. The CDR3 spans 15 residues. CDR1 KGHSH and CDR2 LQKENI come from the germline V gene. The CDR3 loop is CASSPSLTQYNEQFF. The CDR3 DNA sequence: TGTGCCAGCTCACCTAGTTTAACACAGTACAATGAGCAGTTCTTC.

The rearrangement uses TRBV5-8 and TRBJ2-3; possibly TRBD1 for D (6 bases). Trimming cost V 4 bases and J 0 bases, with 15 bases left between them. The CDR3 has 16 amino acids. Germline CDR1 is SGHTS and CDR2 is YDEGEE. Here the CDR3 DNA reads TGTGCCAGCAGCGCCGGACAGTTGACTAGCACAGATACGCAGTATTTT. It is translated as CASSAGQLTSTDTQYF.

In nucleotides, the CDR3 is TGTGCCAGCAGTGAAGCGGGGCACACTGAAGCTTTCTTT. It encodes CASSEAGHTEAFF. The V and J genes are TRBV6-1 and TRBJ1-1; tentative D call: TRBD1 (5 bases). The V end was cut by 0 bases, the J end by 3 bases, with 5 bases between. In germline, CDR1 is MNHNS, CDR2 SASEGT. This CDR3 spans 13 amino acids.